A single sample is the source of the 17 T cell receptor beta chains below, sequenced in a study (dated by TCRdb to 2014 to 2015). To prepare the library, 5' RACE was applied. Sequencing relied on an Illumina MiSeq. TCRdb applied fastp at Q25 and MiXCR to the public reads, then kept only in-frame beta chains. A single entry per CDR3 protein holds the most common genes and DNA from its merged rows. For this sample the table gives 55,000 to 75,000 distinct CDR3 sequences, of which about 31% were detected only once. 2.3% of the sample is held by the ten biggest clonotypes. What was sequenced was tumor-infiltrating naive CD4+ T cells sorted from the breast tumor. What this sample's cell subset or site label stands for: naive CD4+ T cells, CD4+CD45RA+CD25-. These TCRs come from a female donor with breast cancer.

The CDR3 reads CASRSSQGAGANVLTF. The CDR3 coding sequence is TGTGCCAGCCGAAGTTCCCAGGGGGCTGGGGCCAACGTCCTGACTTTC. The gene calls are TRBV28 and TRBJ2-6; TRBD1 matches at 7 bases. The CDR3 contains 16 residues. J lost 2 bases, V lost 8 bases, and 9 bases had no gene match. Germline CDR1 is MDHEN and CDR2 is SYDVKM.

This clonotype turned up a few times. The V call is TRBV4-1, the J call TRBJ2-3, with TRBD2 identical over 14 bases. The germline CDR1 and CDR2 sequences are MGHRA and YSYEKL. CDR3 size: 16 residues. With 3 bases clipped from V and 7 bases from J, the junction kept 6 bases outside the gene matches. CDR3 sequence reads: CASSQAGTSGRNTQYF. CDR3 bases: TGCGCCAGCAGCCAGGCTGGGACTAGCGGGAGAAATACGCAGTATTTT.

The chain links TRBV30 to TRBJ2-2, with TRBD2 matching 16 bases. The junction had 6 bases not matched to a gene; V was cut back by 5 bases and J by 0 bases. Germline values: CDR1 GTSNPN, CDR2 SVGIG (reference sequence). This CDR3 has 18 residues. The CDR3 loop is CAWQGLAGGATNTGELFF. DNA of the CDR3: TGTGCCTGGCAGGGACTAGCGGGAGGGGCCACGAACACCGGGGAGCTGTTTTTT.

On this clonotype: Just one base apart from a much larger clone, this may be a read error. This rearrangement joins TRBV6-6 to TRBJ1-1; the match to TRBD1 covers 7 bases. Germline assignment: CDR1 MNHNY and CDR2 SVGAGI (reference sequence). V shed 5 bases and J 6 bases; nucleotides not matched to a gene: 9. The CDR3 runs 14 residues. CDR3 sequence: CASSKQGWDAEAFF. In DNA form, the CDR3 reads TGTGCCAGCAGTAAACAGGGGTGGGACGCTGAAGCTTTCTTT.

This clonotype came up a few times. The chain is built from TRBV7-3 and TRBJ1-6; weak D call: TRBD1 (5 bases). The CDR3 runs 13 residues. From germline, CDR1 is SGHTA and CDR2 FQGTGA. V was clipped by 2 bases and J by 6 bases, with 5 bases between them. The CDR3 here is CASSLGGNSPLHF. CDR3 DNA sequence: TGTGCCAGCAGCTTAGGGGGTAATTCACCCCTCCACTTT. The whole variable domain, remainder taken from reference TRBV7-3 and TRBJ1-6, is GAGVSQTPSNKVTEKGKYVELRCDPISGHTALYWYRQSLGQGPEFLIYFQGTGAADDSGLPNDRFFAVRPEGSVSTLKIQRTERGDSAVYLCASSLGGNSPLHFGNGTRLTVT.

This chain connects TRBV7-3 to TRBJ2-1; possibly TRBD2 for D (6 bases). This CDR3 is 14 amino acids long. The germline V and J ends were trimmed by 5 bases and 9 bases, with 17 bases remaining between them. The germline V gene encodes CDR1 SGHTA and CDR2 FQGTGA. Here the CDR3 reads CASSLNPRDFEQFF. The CDR3 DNA sequence: TGTGCCAGCAGCCTAAATCCCCGGGACTTTGAGCAGTTCTTC.

The rearrangement joins TRBV29-1 to TRBJ2-3; a possible D gene is TRBD2 (6 bases). With 7 bases removed from V and 1 base from J, the gap between germline ends came to 12 bases. Germline CDR1 SQVTM, CDR2 ANQGSEA. The CDR3 runs 13 residues. CDR3 in amino acids: CSAGGDGTDTQYF. CDR3 DNA: TGCAGCGCCGGGGGAGACGGCACAGATACGCAGTATTTT.

This chain connects TRBV30 to TRBJ2-3; D is unresolved. CDR3 length equals 13 residues. The V end lost 3 bases, the J end lost 7 bases, and 14 bases lay between the germline ends. CDR1 is GTSNPN and CDR2 is SVGIG in the germline V gene (reference sequence). The CDR3 DNA reads TGTGCCTGGAGGGAGAAGGCTGGGTATACGCAGTATTTT. As protein: CAWREKAGYTQYF. Full variable domain (rest looked up from reference TRBV30 and TRBJ2-3): SQTIHQWPATLVQPVGSPLSLECTVEGTSNPNLYWYRQAAGRGLQLLFYSVGIGQISSEVPQNLSASRPQDRQFILSSKKLLLSDSGFYLCAWREKAGYTQYFGPGTRLTVL.

This clonotype was seen more than once but under ten times. The CDR3 loop reads CASSIAHGDSNQPQHF. The CDR3 nucleotides read TGTGCCAGTAGTATAGCCCATGGGGATAGCAATCAGCCCCAGCATTTT. The rearrangement links TRBV19 to TRBJ1-5; no firm D call. Germline loops: CDR1 LNHDA, CDR2 SQIVND (reference sequence). Trimming took 1 base from V and 0 from J, leaving 10 bases between them. This CDR3 has 16 residues.

The CDR3 loop reads CASSWSGLAGGEQYF. The CDR3 DNA sequence: TGTGCCAGCAGCTGGTCGGGACTAGCGGGAGGTGAGCAGTACTTC. The gene calls are TRBV28 and TRBJ2-7; 15 bases agree with TRBD2. The junction had 7 bases not matched to a gene; V was cut back by 6 bases and J by 7 bases. Germline CDR1 is MDHEN and CDR2 is SYDVKM. The CDR3 loop spans 15 amino acids. Using reference TRBV28 and TRBJ2-7 for the parts outside the CDR3, the full variable domain is DVKVTQSSRYLVKRTGEKVFLECVQDMDHENMFWYRQDPGLGLRLIYFSYDVKMKEKGDIPEGYSVSREKKERFSLILESASTNQTSMYLCASSWSGLAGGEQYFGPGTRLTVT.

This clonotype was observed a few times. CDR3 amino acids: CASSRLQGALEKLFF. Written as DNA, the CDR3 is TGTGCCAGCAGCCGCCTACAGGGGGCTCTTGAAAAACTGTTTTTT. The chain recombines TRBV6-5 with TRBJ1-4, with TRBD1 identical over 9 bases. Germline CDR1 MNHEY, CDR2 SVGAGI. The CDR3 covers 15 residues. V was clipped by 6 bases and J by 7 bases; unmatched bases: 9.

This clonotype was seen a few times. The chain is built from TRBV20-1 and TRBJ2-2; TRBD1 agrees at 8 bases. CDR3 size: 17 residues. V shed 0 bases, J shed 5 bases, and the junction held 11 bases outside the gene matches. CDR1 DFQATT and CDR2 SNEGSKA come from the germline V gene (reference sequence). In DNA, the CDR3 is TGCAGTGCTAGAGATACGTCAGGGGGCGTCAGGACCGGGGAGCTGTTTTTT. It codes for CSARDTSGGVRTGELFF.

The rearrangement links TRBV7-9 to TRBJ2-5, with 9 bases aligning to TRBD2. The CDR3 runs to 16 residues. Germline V gives CDR1 SEHNR, CDR2 FQNEAQ (reference sequence). V lost 1 base to trimming and J lost 5 bases; unmatched junction nucleotides: 8. The CDR3 reads CASSLEGGRARETQYF. The CDR3 DNA follows: TGTGCCAGCAGCTTAGAAGGCGGGAGGGCCAGGGAGACCCAGTACTTC.

The CDR3 loop reads CASTQTERSYEQYF. The CDR3 coding sequence is TGTGCCAGCACCCAGACAGAACGGTCTTACGAGCAGTACTTC. V usage is TRBV28 and J usage is TRBJ2-7; D perhaps matches TRBD1 (5 bases). The germline V gene has CDR1 MDHEN and CDR2 SYDVKM. The length of the CDR3 is 14 residues. Trimming took off 7 bases at V and 4 bases at J, with 17 bases between the two ends. Variable domain in full (rest from reference TRBV28 and TRBJ2-7): DVKVTQSSRYLVKRTGEKVFLECVQDMDHENMFWYRQDPGLGLRLIYFSYDVKMKEKGDIPEGYSVSREKKERFSLILESASTNQTSMYLCASTQTERSYEQYFGPGTRLTVT.

The chain uses TRBV29-1 and TRBJ1-5, with 9 bases that match TRBD1. The V and J ends lost 4 bases and 4 bases, in that order; junction bases with no gene match: 2. The CDR3 loop spans 13 amino acids. Germline V gives CDR1 SQVTM, CDR2 ANQGSEA. Written as DNA, the CDR3 is TGCAGCGTTGGGGGACAGGGTAATCAGCCCCAGCATTTT. Amino acids: CSVGGQGNQPQHF. The full variable domain, its missing parts supplied by reference TRBV29-1 and TRBJ1-5, is SAVISQKPSRDICQRGTSLTIQCQVDSQVTMMFWYRQQPGQSLTLIATANQGSEATYESGFVIDKFPISRPNLTFSTLTVSNMSPEDSSIYLCSVGGQGNQPQHFGDGTRLSIL.

V usage is TRBV4-1 and J usage is TRBJ1-5; D gene ambiguous. V lost 3 bases to trimming and J lost 0 bases, with 12 bases between them. Germline-derived CDR1 and CDR2 are MGHRA and YSYEKL. The CDR3 length is 16 residues. The CDR3 protein is CASSQYAGNSNQPQHF. For the CDR3, the DNA is TGCGCCAGCAGCCAGTATGCGGGGAATAGCAATCAGCCCCAGCATTTT.

There are a few counts of this clonotype. The chain is built from TRBV7-9 and TRBJ2-3; D uncertain. V lost 1 base and J 4 bases, leaving 9 bases between the germline ends. The CDR3 is 14 amino acids. The germline CDR1 and CDR2 sequences are SEHNR and FQNEAQ (reference sequence). The CDR3 DNA reads TGTGCCAGCAGCTTAGTGGAAGTCCCAGATACGCAGTATTTT. This gives the protein CASSLVEVPDTQYF.